These 18 T cell receptor beta chains share one sample of origin, sequenced in a study of T-cell reconstitution after alpha-beta-depleted transplantation in children (TCRdb year 2016). What the research found in general, with its limitations: The frequencies of hyperexpanded clones fell over the following months, and after one year, T-cell counts and TCRbeta diversity were mostly attributed to newly produced T cells.

These receptors have no identified antigens. The library was made by PCR. The sequencer was an Illumina HiSeq 2500. Molecular barcoding was employed in the preparation of TCR libraries, with unique molecular identifiers being used to normalize TCRbeta repertoire quantification. The public reads were run again by TCRdb, first through fastp at Q25 and then through MiXCR, and only productive beta chains were kept. Entries that share a CDR3 protein sequence are merged under the most common genes and DNA. The sample records around 270,000 distinct CDR3 sequences, over 7.5% of which are singletons. The top ten constitute approximately 8.6% of the sample. The sample's treatment or condition label, decoded: allogeneic hematopoietic cell transplantation with graft depleted of TCRalphabeta T cells and CD19 B cells. Source: peripheral blood, taken 360 days after TCRalphabeta/CD19-depleted stem cell transplant. These receptors all stem from a female patient aged 2 to 10 who had a stem cell transplant for Fanconi anemia, so the T cells may come from the graft donor.

This clonotype was picked up many times. The chain recombines TRBV20-1 with TRBJ2-7; no definite D call. Trimming took off 1 base at V and 2 bases at J, with 12 bases between the two ends. Germline CDR1 and CDR2: DFQATT and SNEGSKA (reference sequence). This CDR3 is 14 amino acids long. CDR3 amino acids: CSARGLTPAYEQYF. The DNA for the CDR3 is TGCAGTGCTAGAGGGCTGACACCCGCCTACGAGCAGTACTTC.

In its sample, this clonotype was seen many times. The chain is built from TRBV29-1 and TRBJ2-2; D ambiguous. The CDR3 loop spans 11 amino acids. Germline CDR1 SQVTM, CDR2 ANQGSEA. The ends were cut back, 3 bases at V and 2 bases at J, with 1 base in the middle. Written as DNA, the CDR3 is TGCAGCGTTGACAACACCGGGGAGCTGTTTTTT. The encoded protein is CSVDNTGELFF.

This clonotype was seen at least ten times. The chain employs TRBV20-1 and TRBJ2-7; TRBD1 aligns across 8 bases. The germline gives CDR1 DFQATT, CDR2 SNEGSKA (reference sequence). V shed 3 bases and J 3 bases; nucleotides not matched to a gene: 7. This CDR3 comprises 14 residues. CDR3 in amino acids: CSASHGTGLYEQYF. The DNA of the CDR3 is TGCAGTGCTAGTCACGGGACAGGCCTCTACGAGCAGTACTTC.

This clonotype was seen more than once but under ten times. The chain combines TRBV6-2 or TRBV6-3 with TRBJ2-1; D not resolved. The germline V and J ends were trimmed by 2 bases and 14 bases, with 13 bases remaining between them. Germline V gene sequence: CDR1 MNHEY, CDR2 SVGEGT. The CDR3 consists of 12 residues. The CDR3 loop reads CASSYQATLKFF. The CDR3 DNA sequence: TGTGCCAGCAGTTACCAGGCCACCCTTAAGTTCTTC.

There are a few counts of this clonotype. V is TRBV28 and J is TRBJ1-3; the D is unclear. With 5 bases removed from V and 4 bases from J, the gap between germline ends came to 12 bases. Germline CDR1 reads MDHEN; CDR2 reads SYDVKM. This CDR3 is built from 14 residues. The DNA of the CDR3 is TGTGCCAGCAGTACAAGACTGACAGGAAACACCATATATTTT. It encodes CASSTRLTGNTIYF.

The V and J genes are TRBV6-1 and TRBJ1-1; D is unclear. In germline, CDR1 is MNHNS, CDR2 SASEGT. Trimming shortened V by 6 bases and J by 1 base, and 12 bases separated the two germline ends. CDR3 length: 14 amino acids. CDR3 DNA: TGTGCCAGCAGGCTCACGAAGGGGAACACTGAAGCTTTCTTT. This encodes CASRLTKGNTEAFF.

The chain combines TRBV2 with TRBJ2-3; 8 bases line up with TRBD1. Trimming took 4 bases from V and 2 from J; bases not matched to a gene: 11. CDR3 length: 17 residues. From germline, CDR1 is SNHLY and CDR2 FYNNEI. The CDR3 DNA sequence: TGTGCCAGCAGTGGACGGACAGGGAGAATGAACACAGATACGCAGTATTTT. Protein: CASSGRTGRMNTDTQYF.

V and J are TRBV11-2 and TRBJ2-7; 10 bases fit TRBD2. Germline assignment: CDR1 SGHAT and CDR2 FQNNGV. Losses at the gene ends were 0 bases for V and 1 base for J; bases not matched to a gene: 18. There are 21 residues in the CDR3. The CDR3 sequence is CASSLESWDLAGEFLSYEQYF. The CDR3 nucleotides read TGTGCCAGCAGCTTAGAGTCTTGGGATCTAGCGGGAGAGTTCCTATCCTACGAGCAGTACTTC.

This clonotype showed up just once. This chain links TRBV6-1 with TRBJ2-1; D is unresolved. CDR3 size: 13 residues. Trimming shortened V by 4 bases and J by 5 bases, and 9 bases separated the two germline ends. The V gene's germline CDR1 is MNHNS and CDR2 SASEGT. The CDR3 sequence is CASSVGSHNEQFF. In nucleotides, the CDR3 is TGTGCCAGCAGTGTTGGGTCCCACAATGAGCAGTTCTTC.

This clonotype was observed at least ten times. The chain uses TRBV12-3 or TRBV12-4 and TRBJ1-1; no firm D call. CDR3 size: 13 residues. V was clipped by 8 bases and J by 2 bases, with 12 bases between them. CDR3 in DNA: TGTGCCAGCGACAAAACCAGTAACACTGAAGCTTTCTTT. Amino acid sequence: CASDKTSNTEAFF.

This clonotype has a handful of counts. This chain connects TRBV7-6 to TRBJ2-2, with D unclear. Germline-derived CDR1 and CDR2 are SGHVS and FNYEAQ. This CDR3 comprises 12 residues. V was shortened by 2 bases and J by 7 bases, with 5 bases between the two germline ends. The CDR3 is CASSLWVGELFF. In DNA form, the CDR3 reads TGTGCCAGCAGCTTATGGGTCGGGGAGCTGTTTTTT. Full variable domain (remainder filled in from reference TRBV7-6 and TRBJ2-2): GAGVSQSPRYKVTKRGQDVALRCDPISGHVSLYWYRQALGQGPEFLTYFNYEAQQDKSGLPNDRFSAERPEGSISTLTIQRTEQRDSAMYRCASSLWVGELFFGEGSRLTVL.

This chain uses TRBV28 with TRBJ1-1; perhaps TRBD1 as D (6 bases). V lost 6 bases, J lost 1 base, and 12 bases lay in between. Germline CDR1 reads MDHEN; CDR2 reads SYDVKM. This CDR3 has 14 amino acids. CDR3 sequence (DNA): TGTGCCAGCAGCCCGGACAGTAGGAACACTGAAGCTTTCTTT. Translating it yields CASSPDSRNTEAFF.

This clonotype has at least ten counts. The J gene is TRBJ2-5, the V gene TRBV7-3; D unresolved. The CDR3 is 15 amino acids. Germline CDR1 is SGHTA and CDR2 is FQGTGA. Trimming stripped 1 base from V and 2 bases from J, with 11 bases between. CDR3 region: CASSLMGLVQETQYF. CDR3 in DNA: TGTGCCAGCAGCTTAATGGGGTTGGTTCAAGAGACCCAGTACTTC.

This clonotype was seen repeatedly, ten times or more. The chain recombines TRBV27 with TRBJ2-7; no reliable D call. Germline V gene data show CDR1 as MNHEY and CDR2 as SMNVEV (reference sequence). The CDR3 has 13 amino acids. The ends were cut back, 2 bases at V and 2 bases at J, with 7 bases in the middle. Here the CDR3 reads CASSLSQAYEQYF. In DNA, the CDR3 is TGTGCCAGCAGTTTAAGCCAGGCCTACGAGCAGTACTTC.

This clonotype was seen many times. This chain connects TRBV21-1 to TRBJ1-1. TRBV21-1 is described as a pseudogene. This CDR3 has 16 amino acids. The CDR3 loop reads CASSLGRGRSNTEAFF. The DNA for the CDR3 is TGTGCCAGCAGCCTAGGTCGAGGACGATCGAACACTGAAGCTTTCTTT.

This clonotype has a handful of counts. The chain combines TRBV7-6 with TRBJ2-2, with TRBD2 matching over 11 bases. The V and J ends lost 5 bases and 1 base, in that order; junction bases with no gene match: 9. CDR1 is SGHVS and CDR2 is FNYEAQ in the germline V gene. The CDR3 consists of 18 residues. The CDR3 reads CASSQVLAGGLNTGELFF. CDR3 nucleotide sequence: TGTGCCAGCAGCCAAGTCCTAGCGGGGGGTTTGAACACCGGGGAGCTGTTTTTT.

This clonotype was seen many times. CDR3: CASSLDGRMNTEAFF. The CDR3 nucleotides read TGCGCCAGCAGCTTGGACGGACGGATGAACACTGAAGCTTTCTTT. The J gene is TRBJ1-1, the V gene TRBV5-1; D not resolved. Germline V gives CDR1 SGHRS, CDR2 YFSETQ. There are 15 residues in the CDR3. V was trimmed by 0 bases and J by 0 bases, leaving 9 bases between them.

This clonotype occurred a few times. This sequence joins TRBV20-1 and TRBJ2-5; D might be TRBD2 (5 bases). The CDR3 covers 14 residues. CDR1 is DFQATT, CDR2 SNEGSKA, per germline (reference sequence). The V end lost 4 bases, the J end lost 5 bases, and 17 bases lay between the germline ends. This CDR3 is CSATPLASVETQYF. The CDR3 coding sequence is TGCAGTGCTACCCCTCTAGCATCCGTTGAGACCCAGTACTTC.